This T cell receptor (beta chain) was recorded in a study of T cell changes during pregnancy in multiple sclerosis. Libraries were prepared by immunoSEQ multiplex PCR; TCRdb keeps only in-frame clonotypes and omits some of them. This table has about 110,000 clones, 85% to 95% appearing once. The V end was cut by 1 base, the J end by 0 bases, with 13 bases between. Germline CDR1 MNHNS, CDR2 SASEGT. CDR3 length: 16 residues. The clonotype originates from a female donor in good health, enrolled as a control in a pregnancy study. This chain uses TRBV6-1 with TRBJ2-7; a possible D gene is TRBD2 (5 bases). The sample in question was peripheral blood, obtained in the third trimester of pregnancy. The CDR3 region has the DNA TGTGCCAGCAGTGAAGGACTACTTACACCCTCCTACGAGCAGTACTTC. Translating it yields CASSEGLLTPSYEQYF.